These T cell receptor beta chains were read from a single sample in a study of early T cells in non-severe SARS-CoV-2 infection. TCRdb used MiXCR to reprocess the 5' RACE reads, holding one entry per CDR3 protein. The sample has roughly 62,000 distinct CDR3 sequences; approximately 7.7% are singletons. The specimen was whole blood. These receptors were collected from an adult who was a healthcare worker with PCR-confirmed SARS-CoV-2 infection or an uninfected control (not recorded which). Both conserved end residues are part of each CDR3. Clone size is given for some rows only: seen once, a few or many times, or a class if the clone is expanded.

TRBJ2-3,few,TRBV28,CASSLAGGIILETDTQYF
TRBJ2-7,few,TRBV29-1,CSVILAGRYEQYF
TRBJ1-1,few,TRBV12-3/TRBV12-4,CASRESGLGNAFF
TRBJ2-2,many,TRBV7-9,CASSFSRTTNTGELFF
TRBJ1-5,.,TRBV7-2,CASSPQGGARSNQPQHF
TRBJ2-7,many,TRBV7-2,CASSVSGDPSYEQYF
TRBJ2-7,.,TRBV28,CASREASYEQYF
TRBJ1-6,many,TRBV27,CASSNTGHNSPLHF
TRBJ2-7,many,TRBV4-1,CASSQWGDSIYEQYF
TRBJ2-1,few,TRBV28,CASSSTGTSGRAYNEQFF
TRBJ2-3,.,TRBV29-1,CSVEWADTQYF
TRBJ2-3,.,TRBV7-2,CASTRSAPGGADTQYF
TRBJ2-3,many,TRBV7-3,CASSHGTSGDHTQYF
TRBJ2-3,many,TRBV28,CASSLGRASGRTDTQYF
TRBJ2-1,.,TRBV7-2,CASSPGGGGRWNEQFF